Following are 11 T cell receptor beta chains from one sample sequenced in a study of T cell responses to AZD1222 COVID-19 vaccine. Method: immunoSEQ multiplex PCR; TCRdb's copy keeps in-frame clones and lacks some. This table holds some 120,000 clones, about 93% found once. This specimen consisted of peripheral blood, obtained on day 0 of AZD1222 vaccination. Receptor source: an adult in good health.

J is TRBJ1-2 and V is TRBV19, with D unresolved. This CDR3 is 13 amino acids long. Germline V CDR1 and CDR2: LNHDA, SQIVND (reference sequence). V gave up 8 bases and J gave up 2 bases, with 12 bases separating them. The CDR3 DNA reads as TGTGCCAGTCTAAGTAGCAAGAACTATGGCTACACCTTC. Amino acids: CASLSSKNYGYTF.

The chain uses TRBV7-2 and TRBJ1-1, with TRBD1 identical over 7 bases. J was trimmed by 1 base and V by 3 bases; bases with no gene match: 5. The CDR3 is 15 residues long. The germline gives CDR1 SGHTA, CDR2 FQGNSA. The CDR3 loop is CASSFRTGGNTEAFF. CDR3 sequence (DNA): TGTGCCAGCAGCTTCCGGACAGGAGGGAACACTGAAGCTTTCTTT.

V gene TRBV11-2 combines with J gene TRBJ2-5; D perhaps matches TRBD2 (6 bases). The germline V gene has CDR1 SGHAT and CDR2 FQNNGV. This CDR3 spans 14 amino acids. V was clipped by 4 bases and J by 0 bases, with 9 bases between them. This CDR3 reads CASSSGGYQETQYF. The DNA for the CDR3 is TGTGCCAGCAGCTCTGGGGGGTACCAAGAGACCCAGTACTTC.

The V and J genes are TRBV5-1 and TRBJ2-5; 8 nucleotides align to TRBD2. Germline V gives CDR1 SGHRS, CDR2 YFSETQ. The V segment lost 1 base and the J segment 2 bases; nucleotides outside the gene matches: 4. This CDR3 comprises 15 residues. CDR3 sequence (DNA): TGCGCCAGCAGCTTGACCGGGACTAGGCAAGAGACCCAGTACTTC. This codes for CASSLTGTRQETQYF.

V usage is TRBV6-5 and J usage is TRBJ1-5; D uncertain. The V gene lost 2 bases and the J gene lost 7 bases, with 9 bases spanning the gap. The germline V gene encodes CDR1 MNHEY and CDR2 SVGAGI. The CDR3 is made up of 13 amino acids. The CDR3 region is CASSYRERQPQHF. For the CDR3, the DNA is TGTGCCAGCAGTTACAGGGAGCGGCAGCCCCAGCATTTT.

The gene calls are TRBV4-2 and TRBJ2-5; the D gene is possibly TRBD2 (5 bases). CDR3 length: 18 residues. V was shortened by 1 base and J by 4 bases, with 22 bases between the two germline ends. In germline, CDR1 is LGHNA, CDR2 YNFKEQ. The CDR3 DNA sequence: TGTGCCAGCAGCCAAGTGTGGGGAGCCTCGGTGCCGTTAGAGACCCAGTACTTC. Translated: CASSQVWGASVPLETQYF.

The chain is built from TRBV6-5 and TRBJ1-2; D possibly corresponds to TRBD1 (5 bases). The CDR3 extends over 15 amino acids. Trimming cost V 5 bases and J 0 bases, with 13 bases left between them. Germline V gives CDR1 MNHEY, CDR2 SVGAGI. The CDR3 DNA sequence: TGTGCCAGCAGTACGAGGGGACCAACTAACTATGGCTACACCTTC. It encodes CASSTRGPTNYGYTF.

The rearrangement uses TRBV5-5 and TRBJ2-7; no clear D. CDR3 length: 15 amino acids. Germline CDR1 and CDR2: SGHKS and YYEKEE (reference sequence). Deletions cut 0 bases from V and 0 bases from J, with 10 bases between. The chain's CDR3 is CASSLALPFSYEQYF. DNA for the CDR3: TGTGCCAGCAGCTTGGCCTTGCCTTTCTCCTACGAGCAGTACTTC.

V is TRBV2 and J is TRBJ2-3; D is perhaps TRBD2 (6 bases). There are 16 residues in the CDR3. The germline gives CDR1 SNHLY, CDR2 FYNNEI. V shed 8 bases and J shed 1 base, with 19 bases lying between them. The CDR3 is CASSWNGDSRTDTQYF. The CDR3 DNA follows: TGTGCCAGCTCCTGGAACGGGGACTCCCGCACAGATACGCAGTATTTT. The variable domain in full, completed from reference TRBV2 and TRBJ2-3, reads EPEVTQTPSHQVTQMGQEVILRCVPISNHLYFYWYRQILGQKVEFLVSFYNNEISEKSEIFDDQFSVERPDGSNFTLKIRSTKLEDSAMYFCASSWNGDSRTDTQYFGPGTRLTVL.

J is TRBJ1-1 and V is TRBV10-3, with 8 bases identical to TRBD1. The CDR3 is 17 amino acids. V shed 2 bases and J 1 base; nucleotides not matched to a gene: 9. Looked up from germline, CDR1 is ENHRY and CDR2 is SYGVKD. DNA of the CDR3: TGTGCCATCAGTGAGCGAGGGGCAGGGGGCGCGAACACTGAAGCTTTCTTT. Its translation: CAISERGAGGANTEAFF.

The V and J genes are TRBV3-1 (or the pseudogene TRBV3-2) and TRBJ2-1; 9 nucleotides align to TRBD2. The CDR3 totals 14 residues. The junction had 3 bases not matched to a gene; V was cut back by 4 bases and J by 5 bases. Germline assignment: CDR1 LGHDT and CDR2 YNNKEL (reference sequence). CDR3 amino acids: CASSRRGGNNEQFF. CDR3 coding DNA: TGTGCCAGCAGCCGGCGGGGGGGCAACAATGAGCAGTTCTTC.